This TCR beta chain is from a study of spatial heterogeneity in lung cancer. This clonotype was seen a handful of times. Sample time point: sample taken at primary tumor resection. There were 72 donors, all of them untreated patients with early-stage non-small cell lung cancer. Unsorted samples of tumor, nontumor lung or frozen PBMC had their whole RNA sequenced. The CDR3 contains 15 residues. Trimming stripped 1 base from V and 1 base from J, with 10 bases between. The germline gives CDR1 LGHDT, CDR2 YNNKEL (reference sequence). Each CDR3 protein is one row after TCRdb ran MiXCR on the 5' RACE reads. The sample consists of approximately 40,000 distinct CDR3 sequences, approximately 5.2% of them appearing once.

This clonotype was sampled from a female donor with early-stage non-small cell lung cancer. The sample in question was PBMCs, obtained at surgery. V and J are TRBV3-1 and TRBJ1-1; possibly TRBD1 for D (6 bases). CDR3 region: CASSQGQEWNTEAFF. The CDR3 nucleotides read TGTGCCAGCAGCCAAGGACAGGAATGGAACACTGAAGCTTTCTTT.